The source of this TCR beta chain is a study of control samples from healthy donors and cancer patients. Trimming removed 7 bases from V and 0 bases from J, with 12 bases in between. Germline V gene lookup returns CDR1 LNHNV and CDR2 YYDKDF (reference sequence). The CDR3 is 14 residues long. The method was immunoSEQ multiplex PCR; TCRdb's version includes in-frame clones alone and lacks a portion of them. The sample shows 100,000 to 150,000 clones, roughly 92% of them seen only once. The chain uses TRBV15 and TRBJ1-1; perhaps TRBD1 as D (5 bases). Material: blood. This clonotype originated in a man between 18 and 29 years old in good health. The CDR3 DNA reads TGTGCCACCACCCAGGGCTACCTGAACACTGAAGCTTTCTTT. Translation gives CATTQGYLNTEAFF.